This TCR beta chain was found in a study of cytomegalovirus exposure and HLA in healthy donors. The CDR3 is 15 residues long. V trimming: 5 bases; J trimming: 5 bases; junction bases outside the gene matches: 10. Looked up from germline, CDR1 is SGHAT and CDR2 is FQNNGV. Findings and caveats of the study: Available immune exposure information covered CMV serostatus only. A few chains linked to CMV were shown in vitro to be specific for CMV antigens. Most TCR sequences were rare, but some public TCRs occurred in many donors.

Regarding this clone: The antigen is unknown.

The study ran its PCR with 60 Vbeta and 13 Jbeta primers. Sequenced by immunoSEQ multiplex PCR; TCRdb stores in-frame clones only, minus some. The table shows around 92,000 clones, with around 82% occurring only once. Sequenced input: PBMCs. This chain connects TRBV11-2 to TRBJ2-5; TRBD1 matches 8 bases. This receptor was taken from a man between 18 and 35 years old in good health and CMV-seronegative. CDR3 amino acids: CASSPPTGVGETQYF. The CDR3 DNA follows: TGTGCCAGCAGCCCCCCGACAGGGGTTGGGGAGACCCAGTACTTC. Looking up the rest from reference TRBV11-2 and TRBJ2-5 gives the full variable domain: EAGVAQSPRYKIIEKRQSVAFWCNPISGHATLYWYQQILGQGPKLLIQFQNNGVVDDSQLPKDRFSAERLKGVDSTLKIQPAKLEDSAVYLCASSPPTGVGETQYFGPGTRLLVL.